These T cell receptor beta chains were read from a single sample in a study of OX40 agonist ivuxolimab in advanced cancers. The table came from immunoSEQ multiplex PCR; TCRdb's copy has only in-frame clones and leaves some out. This table holds 70,000 or so clones, 70% to 90% found once. Material: CD4+ or CD8+ T cells sorted from blood, obtained in a trial of the OX40 agonist ivuxolimab. The receptors derive from an adult with an advanced solid tumor such as melanoma, head and neck, liver or kidney cancer. CDR3s include the opening cysteine and the closing phenylalanine or tryptophan. The D gene is left open where the match is weak. Rows give clone size only sometimes, using once, few, many, or a class for an expanded clone.

cdr3_nt: TGTGCCAGCAAAGCCTGGGGGACAGGGGAGAGAAACACCATATATTTT
cdr3_aa: CASKAWGTGERNTIYF
v_call: TRBV27
j_call: TRBJ1-3
d_call: TRBD1
clone_size: .

cdr3_nt: TGTGCCAGCAGTGGGACTCTTCGGGGGGCCAACGTCCTGACTTTC
cdr3_aa: CASSGTLRGANVLTF
v_call: TRBV6-1
j_call: TRBJ2-6
d_call: .
clone_size: .

cdr3_nt: TGCAGCGTTGTAGACAGGGGCTCCGGCAACTATGGCTACACCTTC
cdr3_aa: CSVVDRGSGNYGYTF
v_call: TRBV29-1
j_call: TRBJ1-2
d_call: TRBD1
clone_size: medium-sized

cdr3_nt: TGTGCCAGCAGTCTGAGGGAAACGGGAGAGCAGTACTTC
cdr3_aa: CASSLRETGEQYF
v_call: TRBV27
j_call: TRBJ2-7
d_call: .
clone_size: .

cdr3_nt: TGTGCCAGCAGCTGGGGACAGCCTGGCACTGAAGCTTTCTTT
cdr3_aa: CASSWGQPGTEAFF
v_call: TRBV5-5
j_call: TRBJ1-1
d_call: TRBD1
clone_size: .

cdr3_nt: TGTGCCAGCAGTGGGGGGTCCGGACGGATGCAAGAGACCCAGTACTTC
cdr3_aa: CASSGGSGRMQETQYF
v_call: TRBV5-6
j_call: TRBJ2-5
d_call: .
clone_size: .

cdr3_nt: TGTGCCAGCAGCATACAGGGTCTCAATCAGCCCCAGCATTTT
cdr3_aa: CASSIQGLNQPQHF
v_call: TRBV5-6
j_call: TRBJ1-5
d_call: .
clone_size: .

cdr3_nt: TGTGCCAGCAGCGCAAGGGACGCCCAAGAGACCCAGTACTTC
cdr3_aa: CASSARDAQETQYF
v_call: TRBV9
j_call: TRBJ2-5
d_call: .
clone_size: .

cdr3_nt: TGTGCCAGCAGCTTGGGGCCTGTGGAGACCCAGTACTTC
cdr3_aa: CASSLGPVETQYF
v_call: TRBV7-9
j_call: TRBJ2-5
d_call: .
clone_size: .

cdr3_nt: TGCGCCAGCAGCTCTCGACAGGGGACCGGCCACGAGCAGTACTTC
cdr3_aa: CASSSRQGTGHEQYF
v_call: TRBV5-1
j_call: TRBJ2-7
d_call: TRBD1
clone_size: .

cdr3_nt: TGTGCCAGCAGCGCCTCCGGGACTAGCAACTACGAGCAGTACTTC
cdr3_aa: CASSASGTSNYEQYF
v_call: TRBV5-4
j_call: TRBJ2-7
d_call: TRBD2
clone_size: .

cdr3_nt: TGCGCCAGCAGCTTGGGCCGACAGACCGACGCCAAAAACATTCAGTACTTC
cdr3_aa: CASSLGRQTDAKNIQYF
v_call: TRBV5-1
j_call: TRBJ2-4
d_call: .
clone_size: .

cdr3_nt: TGTGCCAGCAGTGTCTCTAACTATGGCTACACCTTC
cdr3_aa: CASSVSNYGYTF
v_call: TRBV11-3
j_call: TRBJ1-2
d_call: .
clone_size: .

cdr3_nt: TGTGCCAGCAGCGGGACAGGTAATAGCAATCAGCCCCAGCATTTT
cdr3_aa: CASSGTGNSNQPQHF
v_call: TRBV2
j_call: TRBJ1-5
d_call: TRBD1
clone_size: .

cdr3_nt: TGTGCCAGCAGCTTAGGGGCAGCGGGGGGGGAAGAGCAGTACTTC
cdr3_aa: CASSLGAAGGEEQYF
v_call: TRBV7-6
j_call: TRBJ2-7
d_call: TRBD2
clone_size: .

cdr3_nt: TGTGCCAGCAGCTTGGACAGGACGCGCTTCTATGGCTACACCTTC
cdr3_aa: CASSLDRTRFYGYTF
v_call: TRBV5-6
j_call: TRBJ1-2
d_call: .
clone_size: .

cdr3_nt: TGTGCCATCAGAGGCGACACAGTTGATGAGCAGTTCTTC
cdr3_aa: CAIRGDTVDEQFF
v_call: TRBV10-3
j_call: TRBJ2-1
d_call: .
clone_size: .

cdr3_nt: TGTGCCAGCAGTTACTCTAGCGGGGGAGGTTACGAGCAGTACTTC
cdr3_aa: CASSYSSGGGYEQYF
v_call: TRBV6-5
j_call: TRBJ2-7
d_call: TRBD2
clone_size: .

cdr3_nt: TGTGCCAGCAGACTAGCGGCGAGCTACGAGCAGTACTTC
cdr3_aa: CASRLAASYEQYF
v_call: TRBV11-2
j_call: TRBJ2-7
d_call: TRBD2
clone_size: .

cdr3_nt: TGTGCCAGCAATCCATCCCTAAGACGGAAATACACAGATACGCAGTATTTT
cdr3_aa: CASNPSLRRKYTDTQYF
v_call: TRBV2
j_call: TRBJ2-3
d_call: .
clone_size: few

cdr3_nt: TGTGCCAGCAGTTTATATTCAGGGGCCCACTACGAGCAGTACTTC
cdr3_aa: CASSLYSGAHYEQYF
v_call: TRBV28
j_call: TRBJ2-7
d_call: .
clone_size: .

cdr3_nt: TGTGCCAGCAGCCCCGGACAGGGCCGCACAGATACGCAGTATTTT
cdr3_aa: CASSPGQGRTDTQYF
v_call: TRBV5-4
j_call: TRBJ2-3
d_call: TRBD1
clone_size: once

cdr3_nt: TGTGCCAGCAGCCTATTAGACCAGGGACCGAACACCGGGGAGCTGTTTTTT
cdr3_aa: CASSLLDQGPNTGELFF
v_call: TRBV9
j_call: TRBJ2-2
d_call: .
clone_size: .

cdr3_nt: TGCGCCAGCAGCTTGGGCCCGGGGACAGGGCCTGGGGGCACCGGGGAGCTGTTTTTT
cdr3_aa: CASSLGPGTGPGGTGELFF
v_call: TRBV5-1
j_call: TRBJ2-2
d_call: TRBD1
clone_size: .

cdr3_nt: TGTGCCAGCAGCTTATTTTACCGGGGGGCCTCTGGAAACACCATATATTTT
cdr3_aa: CASSLFYRGASGNTIYF
v_call: TRBV5-4
j_call: TRBJ1-3
d_call: .
clone_size: .

cdr3_nt: TGCGCCAGCAGCTTAGGACGGGACACTGAAGCTTTCTTT
cdr3_aa: CASSLGRDTEAFF
v_call: TRBV5-1
j_call: TRBJ1-1
d_call: .
clone_size: .

cdr3_nt: TGTGCCAGTAGTACCGGACGGATTAGCAATCAGCCCCAGCATTTT
cdr3_aa: CASSTGRISNQPQHF
v_call: TRBV19
j_call: TRBJ1-5
d_call: .
clone_size: .

cdr3_nt: TGTGCCAGCAGCTCGGGACAGGGCTACGAGCAGTACTTC
cdr3_aa: CASSSGQGYEQYF
v_call: TRBV11-3
j_call: TRBJ2-7
d_call: TRBD1
clone_size: .

cdr3_nt: TGTGCCAGCAGCCCTCCCGGCGGGAGATACAATGAGCAGTTCTTC
cdr3_aa: CASSPPGGRYNEQFF
v_call: TRBV7-2
j_call: TRBJ2-1
d_call: TRBD2
clone_size: .

cdr3_nt: TGTGCCAGCAGCAAGGACGGGGACTACGAGCAGTACTTC
cdr3_aa: CASSKDGDYEQYF
v_call: TRBV7-9
j_call: TRBJ2-7
d_call: .
clone_size: once

cdr3_nt: TGTGCCAGCCACGCCGGGACTAGCGGAAACAATGAGCAGTTCTTC
cdr3_aa: CASHAGTSGNNEQFF
v_call: TRBV6-1
j_call: TRBJ2-1
d_call: TRBD2
clone_size: .

cdr3_nt: TGTGCCAGCTCCCCTTTTGGGGCCTATAATTCACCCCTCCACTTT
cdr3_aa: CASSPFGAYNSPLHF
v_call: TRBV18
j_call: TRBJ1-6
d_call: .
clone_size: .

cdr3_nt: TGTGCCAGCAGCGAAGTGGGAACCAAAAACATTCAGTACTTC
cdr3_aa: CASSEVGTKNIQYF
v_call: TRBV14
j_call: TRBJ2-4
d_call: .
clone_size: .

cdr3_nt: TGTGCCAGCAGACACGAACAGGGCATCGGTGGCTACACCTTC
cdr3_aa: CASRHEQGIGGYTF
v_call: TRBV28
j_call: TRBJ1-2
d_call: .
clone_size: .

cdr3_nt: TGTGCCAGCAGTATATTAAGCCGGGACCATCGTAATGGTGAGCAGTTCTTC
cdr3_aa: CASSILSRDHRNGEQFF
v_call: TRBV27
j_call: TRBJ2-1
d_call: .
clone_size: .

cdr3_nt: TGTGCCAGCAGCTTAGCGTGGGCCAGGGGGCCGGTGAACACCATATATTTT
cdr3_aa: CASSLAWARGPVNTIYF
v_call: TRBV7-8
j_call: TRBJ1-3
d_call: TRBD1
clone_size: .

cdr3_nt: TGTGCCAGCAGCCCCCTAGCGGGGAGCTCCTACAATGAGCAGTTCTTC
cdr3_aa: CASSPLAGSSYNEQFF
v_call: TRBV11-2
j_call: TRBJ2-1
d_call: TRBD2
clone_size: .

cdr3_nt: TGTGCCAGTAGTCCCCATTCGGGGCTAGCGGGGGGGAGTTCCTACAATGAGCAGTTCTTC
cdr3_aa: CASSPHSGLAGGSSYNEQFF
v_call: TRBV19
j_call: TRBJ2-1
d_call: TRBD2
clone_size: once

cdr3_nt: TGTGCCAGCAGCTTAGCCGGCAGGGGAGAGACCCAGTACTTC
cdr3_aa: CASSLAGRGETQYF
v_call: TRBV7-2
j_call: TRBJ2-5
d_call: .
clone_size: .

cdr3_nt: TGTGCCAGCAGCTTAGTGGCCCTGAATTCACCCCTCCACTTT
cdr3_aa: CASSLVALNSPLHF
v_call: TRBV11-2
j_call: TRBJ1-6
d_call: .
clone_size: few

cdr3_nt: TGCGCCAGCAGTGAAACAGGTGATCGGACTAGCCCGGACACAACACTTTACGAGCAGTACTTC
cdr3_aa: CASSETGDRTSPDTTLYEQYF
v_call: TRBV10-1
j_call: TRBJ2-7
d_call: TRBD2
clone_size: .

cdr3_nt: TGTGCCAGCTCACCACGGGATCAGACCCAGTACTTC
cdr3_aa: CASSPRDQTQYF
v_call: TRBV18
j_call: TRBJ2-5
d_call: .
clone_size: .

cdr3_nt: TGTGCCAGCAGGGGGGGAGGTCCCTACGAGCAGTACTTC
cdr3_aa: CASRGGGPYEQYF
v_call: TRBV28
j_call: TRBJ2-7
d_call: .
clone_size: .

cdr3_nt: TGTGCCACCAGCAGAGTCGGACAGCTTGCTAGGGTGACCCAGTACTTC
cdr3_aa: CATSRVGQLARVTQYF
v_call: TRBV15
j_call: TRBJ2-5
d_call: .
clone_size: .

cdr3_nt: TGTGCCTGGCCGACAGGGGTCCCTTATGGGCCTCAGCCCCAGCATTTT
cdr3_aa: CAWPTGVPYGPQPQHF
v_call: TRBV30
j_call: TRBJ1-5
d_call: TRBD1
clone_size: .

cdr3_nt: TGTGCCAGCAGTGTACCCAGCGGGGGTTACACAGATACGCAGTATTTT
cdr3_aa: CASSVPSGGYTDTQYF
v_call: TRBV25-1
j_call: TRBJ2-3
d_call: TRBD2
clone_size: .